The 26 T cell receptor beta chains presented below share a single source sample, sequenced in a study of T cell repertoires in cytomegalovirus infection. Antigens of these TCRs are unknown. TCRdb redid the calling of the reads with MiXCR, one entry per CDR3 protein. The repertoire holds roughly 920,000 distinct CDR3 sequences, less than 35% seen once, with over 13% in the top ten. Sequenced material: cultured CD8+ T cells from PBMCs, taken from culture after CMV antigen stimulation. These receptors were collected from a human donor in good health (CMV status not recorded). Some clones in this sample may be carry-over from other donors' samples.

The V call is TRBV27, the J call TRBJ2-7, with 8 bases identical to TRBD2. The V gene end was trimmed by 8 bases and the J gene end by 2 bases; junction bases not matched to a gene: 11. Germline CDR1 MNHEY, CDR2 SMNVEV (reference sequence). This CDR3 region has 15 residues. DNA for the CDR3: TGTGCCAGCGTCCAATCCCCGGGAGGGACCTACGAGCAGTACTTC. It codes for CASVQSPGGTYEQYF.

V is TRBV9 and J is TRBJ1-1; D is undetermined. CDR1 and CDR2 (germline): SGDLS, YYNGEE. The V end was cut by 6 bases, the J end by 3 bases, with 18 bases between. The CDR3 sequence is 15 residues long. CDR3 bases: TGTGCCAGCAACCTTCTGGTCGCGGAAGACACTGAAGCTTTCTTT. Translating it yields CASNLLVAEDTEAFF.

This clonotype was seen only a few times. This sequence joins TRBV24-1 and TRBJ2-1; no clear D. CDR3 length: 11 amino acids. With 4 bases removed from V and 5 bases from J, the gap between germline ends came to 2 bases. Per germline, CDR1 KGHDR and CDR2 SFDVKD. The CDR3 DNA reads TGTGCCACCAGTGACGACAATGAGCAGTTCTTC. As protein: CATSDDNEQFF.

The CDR3 spells CASSPRGGLESHPDTQYF. Written as DNA, the CDR3 is TGCGCCAGCAGTCCGCGGGGGGGCCTGGAGTCACACCCAGATACGCAGTATTTT. This sequence joins TRBV5-1 and TRBJ2-3, with TRBD2 identical over 9 bases. V trimming: 5 bases; J trimming: 4 bases; junction bases outside the gene matches: 17. Looked up from germline, CDR1 is SGHRS and CDR2 is YFSETQ. The CDR3 is made up of 18 amino acids.

Written as DNA, the CDR3 is TGCAGTGCTAGAGTTCCTGCGGACGGGCCGGAGACCCAGTACTTC. Protein: CSARVPADGPETQYF. The V call is TRBV20-1, the J call TRBJ2-5; D not resolved. CDR1 DFQATT and CDR2 SNEGSKA come from the germline V gene (reference sequence). The CDR3 contains 15 residues. Trimming took off 1 base at V and 5 bases at J, with 17 bases between the two ends.

The chain couples TRBV6-6 to TRBJ1-5; D ambiguous. The V end lost 6 bases, the J end lost 5 bases, and 8 bases lay between the germline ends. The CDR3 consists of 12 residues. Germline CDR1 and CDR2: MNHNY and SVGAGI (reference sequence). The CDR3 region is CASSPWDQPQHF. The CDR3 region has the DNA TGTGCCAGCAGCCCCTGGGATCAGCCCCAGCATTTT.

This chain joins TRBV9 and TRBJ2-7; 7 nucleotides align to TRBD2. The CDR3 consists of 14 residues. Trimming cost V 3 bases and J 5 bases; bases outside gene matches: 8. CDR1 is SGDLS and CDR2 is YYNGEE in the germline V gene. CDR3 coding DNA: TGTGCCAGCAGCGCCGGCGGGGGTACCCACGAGCAGTACGTC. It translates to CASSAGGGTHEQYV.

This clonotype was detected only a few times. The V gene is TRBV27, the J gene TRBJ1-5; weak D call: TRBD1 (5 bases). There are 14 residues in the CDR3. Germline values: CDR1 MNHEY, CDR2 SMNVEV (reference sequence). Trimming cost V 6 bases and J 3 bases, with 12 bases left between them. The CDR3 sequence: CASSNDRDNQPQHF. The CDR3 coding sequence is TGTGCCAGCAGCAACGACAGAGACAATCAGCCCCAGCATTTT.

The table lists this clonotype with a few counts. The chain uses TRBV19 and TRBJ2-7; D perhaps matches TRBD2 (6 bases). Germline-derived CDR1 and CDR2 are LNHDA and SQIVND (reference sequence). The V gene lost 10 bases and the J gene lost 0 bases, with 16 bases spanning the gap. The CDR3 has 14 amino acids. As DNA, the CDR3 is TGTGCCACCTCGCCTTTCGGGAGCTCCTACGAGCAGTACTTC. Its translation is CATSPFGSSYEQYF.

At least ten counts were recorded for this clonotype. At one of its ends the junction is not consistent with the germline gene, which may arise from a read error. This sequence joins TRBV12-3 or TRBV12-4 and TRBJ2-5; unclear D gene. The CDR3 has 14 amino acids. The CDR3 reads CASSLRLPQEIQYF. CDR3 nucleotide sequence: TGTGCCAGCAGTTTACGGCTACCCCAAGAGATCCAGTACTTC.

V gene TRBV4-3 combines with J gene TRBJ2-1; either TRBD1 or TRBD2 may supply D (6 bases each). This CDR3 has 16 residues. Germline V gene data show CDR1 as LGHNA and CDR2 as YSLEER. Deletions cut 1 base from V and 3 bases from J, with 13 bases between. The CDR3 here is CASSQGIGGVYNEQFF. For the CDR3, the DNA is TGCGCCAGCAGCCAAGGGATCGGGGGCGTCTACAATGAGCAGTTCTTC.

The chain joins TRBV20-1 to TRBJ1-1; 10 bases fit TRBD1. The CDR3 length is 11 residues. The junction had 5 bases not matched to a gene; V was cut back by 6 bases and J by 10 bases. In germline, CDR1 is DFQATT, CDR2 SNEGSKA (reference sequence). The CDR3 DNA is TGCAGTGCAAGGGACAGGGGTCGAGCTTTCTTT. Its translation is CSARDRGRAFF.

In its sample, this clonotype was seen a few times. This chain connects TRBV28 to TRBJ2-1; D is undetermined. The germline V and J ends were trimmed by 6 bases and 0 bases, with 15 bases remaining between them. Germline V CDR1 and CDR2: MDHEN, SYDVKM. The CDR3 is made up of 16 amino acids. In nucleotides, the CDR3 is TGTGCCAGCAGAGAAAGAGGCTGGAGCTCCTACAATGAGCAGTTCTTC. This sequence encodes CASRERGWSSYNEQFF.

The chain is built from TRBV3-1 and TRBJ1-3; D is perhaps TRBD1 (5 bases). Trimming pared 4 bases from V and 4 bases from J, leaving 14 bases between. This CDR3 is built from 15 residues. Germline V CDR1 and CDR2: LGHDT, YNNKEL (reference sequence). The CDR3 is CASSPALGPGNTIYF. In DNA form, the CDR3 reads TGTGCCAGCAGCCCTGCGTTGGGGCCAGGAAACACCATATATTTT.

To note about this clonotype: At one end, the junction sequence differs from germline, possibly due to a read error. J is TRBJ2-5 and V is TRBV7-2, with D possibly being TRBD1 or TRBD2 (5 bases each). The CDR3 extends over 14 amino acids. Germline V gene sequence: CDR1 SGHTA, CDR2 FQGNSA. The CDR3 loop is CARSFRRGPETQYF. CDR3 in DNA: TGTGCCAGGAGCTTTCGTCGGGGCCCCGAGACCCAGTACTTC. The full variable domain, rest sourced from reference TRBV7-2 and TRBJ2-5, is GAGVSQSPSNKVTEKGKDVELRCDPISGHTALYWYRQSLGQGLEFLIYFQGNSAPDKSGLPSDRFSAERTGGSVSTLTIQRTQQEDSAVYLCARSFRRGPETQYFGPGTRLLVL.

This clonotype was found a few times. The chain couples TRBV6-5 to TRBJ2-2, with D tentatively TRBD2 (5 bases). This CDR3 is built from 14 residues. V gave up 7 bases and J gave up 1 base, with 10 bases separating them. Germline CDR1 and CDR2: MNHEY and SVGAGI. CDR3 bases: TGTGCCAGCAATGAGGGAGAGAACACCGGGGAGCTGTTTTTT. This encodes CASNEGENTGELFF.

The J gene is TRBJ2-2, the V gene TRBV7-9; a possible D gene is TRBD1 (6 bases). This CDR3 is 16 amino acids long. Between the trimmed V and J ends, which lost 2 bases and 4 bases, there was a span of 14 bases. Germline-derived CDR1 and CDR2 are SEHNR and FQNEAQ (reference sequence). In nucleotides, the CDR3 is TGTGCCAGCAGCTTATCTCGTACAGGGACCACCGGGGAGCTGTTTTTT. Protein product: CASSLSRTGTTGELFF.

The genes are TRBV19 and TRBJ1-2; tentative D call: TRBD1 (6 bases). The CDR3 sequence is 15 residues long. Germline assignment: CDR1 LNHDA and CDR2 SQIVND (reference sequence). V lost 7 bases, J lost 0 bases, and 15 bases lay in between. The CDR3 sequence is CASMLRGKANYGYTF. The CDR3 DNA is TGTGCCAGTATGCTGAGGGGGAAAGCTAACTATGGCTACACCTTC.

V and J are TRBV6-5 and TRBJ2-7; D gene ambiguous. CDR1 and CDR2 (germline): MNHEY, SVGAGI. CDR3 length: 11 residues. V was cut by 2 bases and J by 4 bases, with 3 bases left in between. CDR3 nucleotide sequence: TGTGCCAGCAGTTACCTGTACGAGCAGTACTTC. This translates into CASSYLYEQYF.

This clonotype occurred a few times. The chain links TRBV7-9 to TRBJ2-7; TRBD1 is a possible D gene (5 bases). CDR1 and CDR2 (germline): SEHNR, FQNEAQ (reference sequence). V lost 5 bases to trimming and J lost 2 bases, with 13 bases between them. The CDR3 length is 14 residues. The CDR3, as DNA: TGTGCCAGCAGCCCAGGGAAGAGAGCCTACGAGCAGTACTTC. It is translated as CASSPGKRAYEQYF.

V and J are TRBV25-1 and TRBJ1-1, with D unclear. Trimming shortened V by 6 bases and J by 3 bases, and 8 bases separated the two germline ends. Germline V gene sequence: CDR1 MGHDK, CDR2 SYGVNS. The CDR3 extends over 12 amino acids. DNA for the CDR3: TGTGCCAGCAGCCATGCCTACACTGAAGCTTTCTTT. This codes for CASSHAYTEAFF.

The V and J genes are TRBV4-1 and TRBJ2-4, with 7 nucleotides matching TRBD1. Trimming cost V 4 bases and J 1 base; bases outside gene matches: 13. CDR1 and CDR2 (germline): MGHRA, YSYEKL. The CDR3 loop spans 18 amino acids. The CDR3 DNA follows: TGCGCCAGCAGCCCTGAAGGGGGCGCGAGGTCGGCCAAAAACATTCAGTACTTC. Translated, it gives CASSPEGGARSAKNIQYF.

The gene calls are TRBV7-9 and TRBJ2-5, with D possibly matching TRBD2 (6 bases). V lost 5 bases, J lost 2 bases, and 12 bases lay in between. Germline assignment: CDR1 SEHNR and CDR2 FQNEAQ (reference sequence). This CDR3 contains 14 residues. CDR3 in DNA: TGTGCCAGCAGCCATGCGGGACTGCAAGAGACCCAGTACTTC. It yields the protein CASSHAGLQETQYF.

The genes are TRBV7-6 and TRBJ1-1, with TRBD1 matching 9 bases. The trim removed 5 bases at V and 1 base at J, leaving 2 bases unmatched. Germline CDR1 SGHVS, CDR2 FNYEAQ. This CDR3 has 14 amino acids. CDR3 DNA sequence: TGTGCCAGCAGCAAGGGACAGGGGAACACTGAAGCTTTCTTT. This encodes CASSKGQGNTEAFF.

This clonotype was seen at least ten times. The chain links TRBV7-6 to TRBJ2-2, with 14 bases aligning to TRBD2. Trimming at V came to 3 bases and at J to 3 bases, leaving 9 bases not matched to a gene. The CDR3 extends over 19 amino acids. Germline lookup yields CDR1 SGHVS and CDR2 FNYEAQ. CDR3 nucleotide sequence: TGTGCCAGCAGCTTTGTAACCGGGACTAGCGGGGGAGACACCGGGGAGCTGTTTTTT. Translated: CASSFVTGTSGGDTGELFF.

This CDR3 reads CASSAIGGVTNEKLFF. CDR3 DNA sequence: TGTGCCAGCAGCGCCATTGGCGGGGTGACTAATGAAAAACTGTTTTTT. The chain couples TRBV7-8 to TRBJ1-4; D gene unclear. Germline assignment: CDR1 SGHVS and CDR2 FQNEAQ. This CDR3 comprises 16 residues. V shed 5 bases and J shed 2 bases, with 15 bases lying between them. The full variable domain, with the rest looked up from reference TRBV7-8 and TRBJ1-4, is GAGVSQSPRYKVAKRGQDVALRCDPISGHVSLFWYQQALGQGPEFLTYFQNEAQLDKSGLPSDRFFAERPEGSVSTLKIQRTQQEDSAVYLCASSAIGGVTNEKLFFGSGTQLSVL.